These T cell receptor beta chains were read from a single sample in a study of molecular identifiers for immune sequencing clone quantification. Using its own MiXCR run on the PCR reads, TCRdb lists one record per CDR3 protein. This table holds 250,000 to 400,000 distinct CDR3 sequences, about 22% found once. The specimen sequenced was naive CD8+ T cells from blood, with Jurkat cell RNA spiked in. These TCRs come from a human donor in good health. Some libraries in this study had Jurkat cell RNA spiked in. CDR3s include the opening cysteine and the closing phenylalanine or tryptophan. Fields, in order: J gene, D gene, V gene, clone size, CDR3 protein, CDR3 DNA. D genes are given only for firm matches. Expanded clones get a size class; other rows say once, few or many, or leave the size out.

>TRBJ2-3|NA|TRBV2|many
CASSDVPATDTQYF
TGTGCCAGCAGTGATGTGCCAGCCACAGATACGCAGTATTTT
>TRBJ2-2|NA|TRBV12-3/TRBV12-4|many
CASTVRATNTGELFF
TGTGCCAGCACCGTGAGGGCTACGAACACCGGGGAGCTGTTTTTT
>TRBJ2-7|NA|TRBV4-3|many
CASSQGGLEQYF
TGCGCCAGCAGCCAAGGAGGGCTAGAGCAGTACTTC
>TRBJ2-5|NA|TRBV9|many
CASSVEGFRETQYF
TGTGCCAGCAGCGTAGAAGGGTTTAGGGAGACCCAGTACTTC
>TRBJ2-7|TRBD2|TRBV20-1|many
CSARPGLAYEQYF
TGCAGTGCTCGACCGGGACTAGCTTACGAGCAGTACTTC
>TRBJ1-4|TRBD1|TRBV7-9|many
CASSLFDRGLSNEKLFF
TGTGCCAGCAGCTTATTCGACAGGGGGCTGTCTAATGAAAAACTGTTTTTT
>TRBJ1-2|NA|TRBV15|few
CATSRDHEEFGYTF
TGTGCCACCAGCAGAGATCATGAGGAGTTTGGCTACACCTTC
>TRBJ2-1|NA|TRBV27|many
CASSEAGQSIYNEQFF
TGTGCCAGCAGTGAAGCCGGGCAATCGATATACAATGAGCAGTTCTTC
>TRBJ2-3|NA|TRBV7-2|many
CASSTSGSGSSTDTQYF
TGTGCCAGCAGCACCAGTGGTAGCGGCTCTAGCACAGATACGCAGTATTTT
>TRBJ1-1|TRBD1|TRBV6-1|many
CASSSPGTGAEAFF
TGTGCCAGCAGTTCCCCCGGGACAGGGGCTGAAGCTTTCTTT
>TRBJ2-1|TRBD2|TRBV11-2|few
CASSLEVAGGPHEQFF
TGTGCCAGCAGCTTAGAGGTAGCGGGGGGGCCCCATGAGCAGTTCTTC
>TRBJ2-6|NA|TRBV7-9|many
CASSRGQGDVSGANVLTF
TGTGCCAGCAGCCGTGGGCAGGGCGACGTCTCTGGGGCCAACGTCCTGACTTTC
>TRBJ2-5|TRBD1|TRBV19|many
CASSMGQGVGETQYF
TGTGCCAGTAGTATGGGACAGGGGGTCGGAGAGACCCAGTACTTC
>TRBJ2-5|NA|TRBV5-6|few
CASSLVRTAQETQYF
TGTGCCAGCAGCTTGGTTCGGACAGCACAAGAGACCCAGTACTTC
>TRBJ2-5|NA|TRBV13|many
CASSLGLGSQETQYF
TGTGCCAGCAGCTTAGGCCTCGGCAGCCAAGAGACCCAGTACTTC
>TRBJ2-5|NA|TRBV4-1|many
CASSQVGGAGETQYF
TGCGCCAGCAGCCAAGTTGGGGGGGCCGGGGAGACCCAGTACTTC
>TRBJ2-2|NA|TRBV5-5|many
CASSVYRETGELFF
TGTGCCAGCAGCGTCTACAGGGAAACCGGGGAGCTGTTTTTT
>TRBJ1-2|NA|TRBV14|many
CASSHATGQLSYGYTF
TGTGCCAGCAGCCACGCCACCGGACAGCTAAGCTATGGCTACACCTTC
>TRBJ2-4|NA|TRBV7-9|many
CASSSLGGETKNIQYF
TGTGCCAGCAGCTCTCTGGGCGGGGAAACCAAAAACATTCAGTACTTC
>TRBJ2-5|NA|TRBV28|many
CASSPRTGPGETQYF
TGTGCCAGCAGTCCTCGCACCGGACCGGGGGAGACCCAGTACTTC
>TRBJ1-1|NA|TRBV6-2/TRBV6-3|many
CASTPSWGDAMQAFF
TGTGCCAGCACCCCATCGTGGGGGGACGCCATGCAGGCTTTCTTT
>TRBJ2-2|TRBD2|TRBV20-1|NA
CSARGTLAGGQTNTGELFF
TGCAGTGCTAGAGGGACGCTAGCGGGAGGGCAAACGAACACCGGGGAGCTGTTTTTT
>TRBJ1-2|TRBD1|TRBV6-1|many
CASGGTDVYGYTF
TGTGCCAGCGGGGGGACAGATGTGTATGGCTACACCTTC
>TRBJ2-5|NA|TRBV6-1|many
CASTTFQETQYF
TGTGCCAGCACCACGTTTCAAGAGACCCAGTACTTC
>TRBJ1-1|TRBD1|TRBV15|many
CATMDRGEDTEAFF
TGTGCCACCATGGACAGGGGAGAGGACACTGAAGCTTTCTTT
>TRBJ2-4|TRBD1|TRBV11-3|few
CASSPRTGHIQYF
TGTGCCAGCAGCCCTCGGACAGGGCACATTCAGTACTTC
>TRBJ2-3|TRBD1|TRBV2|many
CASTTGMKDTQYF
TGTGCCAGTACGACAGGGATGAAAGATACGCAGTATTTT
>TRBJ2-3|TRBD2|TRBV7-2|many
CASSPPSGDTQYF
TGTGCCAGCAGCCCCCCTAGCGGGGATACGCAGTATTTT
>TRBJ1-3|NA|TRBV20-1|NA
CSANSPGTAGNTMYF
TGCAGTGCTAATTCCCCCGGGACGGCTGGAAACACCATGTATTTT
>TRBJ2-3|TRBD2|TRBV24-1|few
CATEGGAGGGTDTQYF
TGTGCCACCGAGGGAGGGGCCGGAGGCGGCACAGATACGCAGTATTTT
>TRBJ2-7|NA|TRBV27|many
CASSLGGPGEQYF
TGTGCCAGCAGTTTAGGGGGTCCCGGCGAGCAGTACTTC
>TRBJ1-3|TRBD1|TRBV11-2|NA
CASRTGGLYSGSTIYF
TGTGCCAGCAGAACAGGGGGGTTATACTCTGGAAGCACCATATATTTT
>TRBJ2-3|NA|TRBV29-1|many
CSTQGGSITDTQYF
TGCAGCACACAGGGAGGATCCATCACAGATACGCAGTATTTT
>TRBJ1-1|NA|TRBV30|many
CAWSNTNTEAFF
TGTGCCTGGAGTAACACGAACACTGAAGCTTTCTTT
>TRBJ1-1|NA|TRBV25-1|many
CASSEYDAVEAFF
TGTGCCAGCAGTGAATATGATGCGGTGGAAGCTTTCTTT
>TRBJ2-7|NA|TRBV2|few
CASRDSPYEQYF
TGTGCCAGCAGGGACAGTCCCTACGAGCAGTACTTC
>TRBJ2-5|NA|TRBV6-1|NA
CASSDVLRAGVLETQHF
TGTGCCAGCAGTGATGTTTTAAGGGCAGGCGTATTAGAGACCCAGCACTTC
>TRBJ2-3|NA|TRBV27|many
CASSLVGGADTQYF
TGTGCCAGCAGTTTAGTGGGAGGCGCAGATACGCAGTATTTT
>TRBJ1-2|TRBD1|TRBV14|many
CASSQGQGVYGYTF
TGTGCCAGCAGCCAAGGACAGGGGGTCTATGGCTACACCTTC
>TRBJ2-1|NA|TRBV7-2|many
CASSLVSYNEQFF
TGTGCCAGCAGCTTAGTCTCCTACAATGAGCAGTTCTTC
>TRBJ2-3|NA|TRBV7-9|NA
CAGSPGRRSDTQYF
TGTGCCGGGTCCCCAGGGAGACGTTCAGATACGCAGTATTTT
>TRBJ2-1|NA|TRBV19|NA
CASSIPLQHNEQFF
TGTGCCAGTTCCATCCCACTCCAGCACAATGAGCAGTTCTTC
>TRBJ2-1|NA|TRBV10-3|NA
CAISLSGRQTTNEQFF
TGTGCCATCAGTTTATCTGGTAGGCAGACAACTAATGAGCAGTTCTTC
>TRBJ2-7|NA|TRBV27|many
CASSLTQSREQYF
TGTGCCAGCAGTTTAACCCAGTCGAGGGAGCAGTACTTC
>TRBJ1-4|NA|TRBV7-6|few
CASSLVPNEKLFF
TGTGCCAGCAGCTTAGTACCGAATGAAAAACTGTTTTTT
>TRBJ1-1|NA|TRBV7-6|NA
CASRPDGPNTEAFF
TGTGCCAGCAGACCCGACGGACCGAACACTGAAGCTTTCTTT
>TRBJ2-5|NA|TRBV28|many
CASSKGLWTETQYF
TGTGCCAGCAGTAAGGGACTCTGGACCGAGACCCAGTACTTC
>TRBJ2-5|TRBD1|TRBV12-3/TRBV12-4|NA
CASSPRQGVVTQYF
TGTGCCAGCAGTCCTAGACAGGGGGTTGTGACCCAGTACTTC
>TRBJ1-5|NA|TRBV21-1|NA
CASSKGGPGSQPQHF
TGTGCCAGCAGCAAAGGAGGGCCGGGCAGTCAGCCCCAGCATTTT
>TRBJ2-7|TRBD1|TRBV6-2/TRBV6-3|few
CASSPRGTVAYEQYF
TGTGCCAGCAGCCCGAGGGGGACAGTAGCCTACGAGCAGTACTTC
>TRBJ2-7|TRBD2|TRBV30|many
CAWSTSASYEQYF
TGTGCCTGGAGCACTAGCGCCTCCTACGAGCAGTACTTC
>TRBJ2-7|TRBD1|TRBV9|many
CASSVGQQGPYEQYF
TGTGCCAGCAGCGTAGGGCAACAGGGGCCTTACGAGCAGTACTTC
>TRBJ2-3|NA|TRBV6-2/TRBV6-3|NA
CASSRRFSTDTQYF
TGTGCCAGCAGTCGGCGTTTTAGCACAGATACGCAGTATTTT
>TRBJ2-7|NA|TRBV19|NA
CASSKVPGSEQYF
TGTGCCAGTAGTAAGGTTCCGGGGTCCGAGCAGTACTTC
>TRBJ2-1|NA|TRBV19|many
CASSIDGGSYNEQFF
TGTGCCAGTAGTATAGACGGGGGCTCCTACAATGAGCAGTTCTTC
>TRBJ2-7|NA|TRBV28|NA
CASRPTRDYEQYF
TGTGCCAGCAGACCAACCCGAGACTACGAGCAGTACTTC
>TRBJ2-1|NA|TRBV4-1|few
CASSPGGLYNEQFF
TGCGCCAGCAGCCCAGGAGGTCTGTACAATGAGCAGTTCTTC